What follows are 2 T cell receptor beta chains derived from one specimen sequenced in a study of beta chain features in type 1 diabetes. cDNA synthesis used the whole RNA isolate, giving expressed TCRB sequences. Assay used: immunoSEQ multiplex PCR; TCRdb lists only in-frame clones, some missing. The sample includes hundreds of thousands of clones, roughly 10% of them seen just once. Source material: naive CD4+ T cells from blood. The receptors here all came from a woman under 30 in good health.

The chain uses TRBV4-2 and TRBJ2-1; tentatively, D is TRBD2 (6 bases). Trimming left V 1 base short and J 3 bases short, with 10 bases between. There are 15 residues in the CDR3. Germline V gene lookup returns CDR1 LGHNA and CDR2 YNFKEQ. CDR3 region: CASSQVDYLYNEQFF. DNA for the CDR3: TGTGCCAGCAGCCAAGTGGACTACCTCTACAATGAGCAGTTCTTC.

The chain has TRBV5-4 and TRBJ2-5, with TRBD1 matching 8 bases. The CDR3 extends over 14 amino acids. The trim removed 3 bases at V and 12 bases at J, leaving 13 bases unmatched. Germline-derived CDR1 and CDR2 are SGHNT and YYREEE (reference sequence). The DNA for the CDR3 is TGTGCCAGCAGCTCAAACCCGGACAGGGCCTGGGAGTACTTC. Amino acids: CASSSNPDRAWEYF. The whole variable domain, filled in from reference TRBV5-4 and TRBJ2-5, reads ETGVTQSPTHLIKTRGQQVTLRCSSQSGHNTVSWYQQALGQGPQFIFQYYREEENGRGNFPPRFSGLQFPNYSSELNVNALELDDSALYLCASSSNPDRAWEYFGPGTRLLVL.